This passage covers 19 T cell receptor beta chains from one sample sequenced in a study of technical replicates of blood from a handful of donors. Repertoires were generated with immunoSEQ multiplex PCR, while TCRdb's copy carries only in-frame clones and drops some. Among around 100,000 clones, just under 95% were seen once, and the ten largest hold 0.25% to 0.35%. Sequencing input: T cells isolated from PBMCs. Source of these receptors: a human donor in good health.

This chain links TRBV18 with TRBJ2-5, with D tentatively TRBD1 (5 bases). The germline CDR1 and CDR2 sequences are KGHSH and LQKENI. The germline V and J ends were trimmed by 2 bases and 3 bases, with 10 bases remaining between them. The CDR3 contains 14 residues. The DNA for the CDR3 is TGTGCCAGCTCACCAAGGGCAGGGAAAGAGACCCAGTACTTC. Translated: CASSPRAGKETQYF.

The gene calls are TRBV10-3 and TRBJ2-7; 8 bases match TRBD1. Germline V gene data show CDR1 as ENHRY and CDR2 as SYGVKD. The J segment lost 3 bases and the V segment lost 2 bases, leaving 6 bases of the junction unmatched. CDR3 length: 15 residues. The CDR3 DNA follows: TGTGCCATCAGTGAGGTTAGACAGGGGTACTACGAGCAGTACTTC. This gives the protein CAISEVRQGYYEQYF.

This chain connects TRBV2 to TRBJ1-3, with D unresolved. Germline V gene sequence: CDR1 SNHLY, CDR2 FYNNEI. The V gene lost 2 bases and the J gene lost 1 base, with 3 bases spanning the gap. The CDR3 spans 13 residues. This CDR3 is CASSEQSGNTIYF. CDR3 nucleotides: TGTGCCAGCAGTGAACAATCTGGAAACACCATATATTTT.

The chain links TRBV9 to TRBJ1-2; TRBD1 agrees at 7 bases. V dropped 3 bases and J dropped 6; count of bases not matched to a gene: 8. Germline V gene lookup returns CDR1 SGDLS and CDR2 YYNGEE. This CDR3 contains 14 residues. CDR3: CASSGPLTGDGYTF. In DNA, the CDR3 is TGTGCCAGCAGCGGCCCTCTAACAGGGGATGGCTACACCTTC. Filled out from reference TRBV9 and TRBJ1-2, the complete variable domain reads DSGVTQTPKHLITATGQRVTLRCSPRSGDLSVYWYQQSLDQGLQFLIQYYNGEERAKGNILERFSAQQFPDLHSELNLSSLELGDSALYFCASSGPLTGDGYTFGSGTRLTVV.

The CDR3 DNA reads as TGTGCCAGCAGTTCCGCTGACGGACACAATCAGCCCCAGCATTTT. It codes for CASSSADGHNQPQHF. The gene calls are TRBV6-5 and TRBJ1-5; weak D call: TRBD1 (5 bases). Germline V CDR1 and CDR2: MNHEY, SVGAGI. V lost 4 bases, J lost 3 bases, and 13 bases lay in between. CDR3 size: 15 residues.

V gene TRBV5-1 combines with J gene TRBJ2-3; 7 bases agree with TRBD1. Unmatched junction bases numbered 7, after V lost 1 base and J lost 2 bases. From germline, CDR1 is SGHRS and CDR2 YFSETQ. The CDR3 length is 16 residues. CDR3 nucleotide sequence: TGCGCCAGCAGCTTGAATTTTGACAGGGCCACAGATACGCAGTATTTT. This sequence encodes CASSLNFDRATDTQYF.

This clone was counted a single time. The V and J genes are TRBV10-3 and TRBJ1-3; 8 bases fit TRBD1. This CDR3 is 15 amino acids long. The trim removed 7 bases at V and 4 bases at J, leaving 9 bases unmatched. The germline V gene has CDR1 ENHRY and CDR2 SYGVKD. CDR3 DNA: TGTGCCATCAAGTCAGGGGGCGCCCCCGGAAACACCATATATTTT. This sequence encodes CAIKSGGAPGNTIYF.

The chain recombines TRBV4-1 with TRBJ1-5; a weak D match, TRBD1 (5 bases). The germline CDR1 and CDR2 sequences are MGHRA and YSYEKL. CDR3 length: 15 amino acids. Trimming removed 1 base at V and 4 bases at J, with 11 bases between. The DNA for the CDR3 is TGCGCCAGCAGCCAAGGGGAGGGACGAAATCAGCCCCAGCATTTT. Translated, it gives CASSQGEGRNQPQHF.

This sequence joins TRBV5-5 and TRBJ1-1, with a tentative D call TRBD1 (6 bases). V lost 1 base to trimming and J lost 5 bases, with 9 bases between them. In germline, CDR1 is SGHKS, CDR2 YYEKEE (reference sequence). The CDR3 is 13 amino acids. The CDR3 DNA follows: TGTGCCAGCAGCTTGTCCAGGGGAACTGAAGCTTTCTTT. As protein: CASSLSRGTEAFF.

V gene TRBV14 combines with J gene TRBJ1-1; D remains unclear. Trimming stripped 4 bases from V and 8 bases from J, with 17 bases between. CDR1 is SGHDN and CDR2 is FVKESK in the germline V gene. There are 14 residues in the CDR3. CDR3 residues: CASSPDVWLREAFF. The CDR3 coding sequence is TGTGCCAGCAGCCCTGACGTCTGGTTGAGGGAAGCTTTCTTT.

V gene TRBV4-2 combines with J gene TRBJ1-1, with D unclear. The CDR3 runs to 17 residues. Germline CDR1 is LGHNA and CDR2 is YNFKEQ. The V and J ends lost 4 bases and 3 bases respectively, with 21 bases between them. CDR3 in amino acids: CASSLRPRGLLDTEAFF. Here the CDR3 DNA reads TGTGCCAGCAGCCTTAGACCCCGGGGTCTCCTGGACACTGAAGCTTTCTTT.

The chain links TRBV29-1 to TRBJ1-3; D is possibly TRBD1 (5 bases). Germline CDR1 SQVTM, CDR2 ANQGSEA. Between the trimmed V and J ends, which lost 3 bases and 0 bases, there was a span of 12 bases. The CDR3 is made up of 15 amino acids. CDR3 sequence reads: CSVEGQGSSGNTIYF. The CDR3 DNA sequence: TGCAGCGTTGAGGGCCAGGGAAGCTCTGGAAACACCATATATTTT.

The chain combines TRBV12-5 with TRBJ2-7, with 9 bases lining up with TRBD1. This CDR3 has 14 residues. CDR1 LGHNT and CDR2 FRNRAP come from the germline V gene. After removal of 6 bases from V and 7 bases from J, the junction contained 10 bases not matched to a gene. The CDR3 DNA reads as TGTGCTAGTGGCCGCGGACAGGGGTGGAAGGAGCAGTACTTC. The encoded protein is CASGRGQGWKEQYF.

The rearrangement uses TRBV9 and TRBJ1-1, with 8 bases identical to TRBD1. The CDR3 length is 16 residues. With 1 base clipped from V and 5 bases from J, the junction kept 10 bases outside the gene matches. Germline V gives CDR1 SGDLS, CDR2 YYNGEE. CDR3 in DNA: TGTGCCAGCAGCGTATCGGGTCAGGGGGCTCTGACTGAAGCTTTCTTT. Encoded protein: CASSVSGQGALTEAFF.

This clone was found once. The rearrangement links TRBV7-9 to TRBJ1-1, with D tentatively TRBD1 (6 bases). This CDR3 has 13 residues. Germline V gene lookup returns CDR1 SEHNR and CDR2 FQNEAQ (reference sequence). V lost 6 bases to trimming and J lost 0 bases, with 8 bases between them. The CDR3 DNA sequence: TGTGCCAGCAGGGGGGCAGTGAACACTGAAGCTTTCTTT. Its protein is CASRGAVNTEAFF.

The chain links TRBV4-1 to TRBJ1-6; D perhaps matches TRBD1 (5 bases). Germline V gene sequence: CDR1 MGHRA, CDR2 YSYEKL. Deletions cut 4 bases from V and 3 bases from J, with 13 bases between. CDR3 length equals 16 residues. In DNA, the CDR3 is TGCGCCAGCAGCCTCGAGGCAGGGATCTATAATTCACCCCTCCACTTT. Protein: CASSLEAGIYNSPLHF.

This chain connects TRBV4-1 to TRBJ2-3; 11 nucleotides agree with TRBD2. The V gene's germline CDR1 is MGHRA and CDR2 YSYEKL. This CDR3 spans 19 amino acids. Losses at the gene ends were 3 bases for V and 1 base for J; bases not matched to a gene: 12. The CDR3: CASSHDPTSGVPGTDTQYF. In nucleotides, the CDR3 is TGCGCCAGCAGCCATGATCCGACTAGCGGGGTCCCCGGCACAGATACGCAGTATTTT.

The V gene is TRBV19, the J gene TRBJ2-7; possibly TRBD1 for D (6 bases). Trimming pared 6 bases from V and 3 bases from J, leaving 18 bases between. The CDR3 contains 15 residues. Germline CDR1 and CDR2: LNHDA and SQIVND (reference sequence). The CDR3 here is CASSKGGQRYYEQYF. CDR3 bases: TGTGCCAGTAGCAAGGGCGGACAGAGATACTACGAGCAGTACTTC.

The chain has TRBV18 and TRBJ1-5; possible D gene TRBD1, 6 bases. The V gene lost 6 bases and the J gene lost 1 base, with 13 bases spanning the gap. There are 15 residues in the CDR3. Per germline, CDR1 KGHSH and CDR2 LQKENI. The CDR3 DNA sequence: TGTGCCAGCTCCCCGCGGACAGACAGCAATCAGCCCCAGCATTTT. Its protein product is CASSPRTDSNQPQHF.